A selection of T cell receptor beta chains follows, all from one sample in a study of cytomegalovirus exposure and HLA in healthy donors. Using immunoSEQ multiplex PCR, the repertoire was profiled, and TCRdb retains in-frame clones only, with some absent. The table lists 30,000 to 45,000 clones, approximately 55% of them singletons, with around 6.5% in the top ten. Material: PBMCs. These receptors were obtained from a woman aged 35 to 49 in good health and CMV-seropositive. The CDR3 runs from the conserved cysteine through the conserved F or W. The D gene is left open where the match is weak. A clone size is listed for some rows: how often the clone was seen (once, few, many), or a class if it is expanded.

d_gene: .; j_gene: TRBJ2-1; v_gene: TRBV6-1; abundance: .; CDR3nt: TGTGCCAGCAGTGATGCGTCTAGCCAGTCTCAGCAGTTCTTC; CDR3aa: CASSDASSQSQQFF
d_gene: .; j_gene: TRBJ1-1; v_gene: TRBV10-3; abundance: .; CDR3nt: TGTGCCATCAGTGAGTCGATTGGGCCAGGCATGAACACTGAAGCTTTCTTT; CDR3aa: CAISESIGPGMNTEAFF
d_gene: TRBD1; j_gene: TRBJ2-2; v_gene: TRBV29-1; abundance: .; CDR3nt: TGCAGCGTTCCATCAGGGGGTTTGGCCGGGGAGCTGTTTTTT; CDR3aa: CSVPSGGLAGELFF
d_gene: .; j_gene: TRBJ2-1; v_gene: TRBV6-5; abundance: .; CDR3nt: TGTGCCAGCAGTAAACGGGACATATACAATGAGCAGTTCTTC; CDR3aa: CASSKRDIYNEQFF
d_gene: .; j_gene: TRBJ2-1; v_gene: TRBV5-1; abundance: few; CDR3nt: TGCGCCAGCAGCTTAGATGCTAGCAATGAGCAGTTCTTC; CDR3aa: CASSLDASNEQFF
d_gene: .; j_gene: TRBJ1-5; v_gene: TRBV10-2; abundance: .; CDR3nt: TGCGCCAGCTCCCCTCTCACAGGGTGGACACAGCCCCAGCATTTT; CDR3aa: CASSPLTGWTQPQHF
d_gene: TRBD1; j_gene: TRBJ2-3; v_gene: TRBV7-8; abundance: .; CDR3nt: TGTGCCAGCAGCATTAAGACAGGGGCCCTTTTAGATACGCAGTATTTT; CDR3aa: CASSIKTGALLDTQYF
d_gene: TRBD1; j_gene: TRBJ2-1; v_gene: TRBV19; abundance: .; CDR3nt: TGTGCCAGTAGTAAGGGCAGGGGGAACTACAATGAGCAGTTCTTC; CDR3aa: CASSKGRGNYNEQFF
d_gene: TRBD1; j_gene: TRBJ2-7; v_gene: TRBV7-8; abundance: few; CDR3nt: TGTGCCAGCAGCCCAGGACAGGGGTACGAGCAGTACTTC; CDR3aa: CASSPGQGYEQYF
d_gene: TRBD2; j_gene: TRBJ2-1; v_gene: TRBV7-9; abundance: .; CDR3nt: TGTGCCAGCAGCCGGGGGGGGGTCGATATTCTCAATGAGCAGTTCTTC; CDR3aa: CASSRGGVDILNEQFF
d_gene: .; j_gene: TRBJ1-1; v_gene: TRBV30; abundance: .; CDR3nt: TGTGCCTGGGACCGGGGTGGGGTAAACACTGAAGCTTTCTTT; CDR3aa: CAWDRGGVNTEAFF
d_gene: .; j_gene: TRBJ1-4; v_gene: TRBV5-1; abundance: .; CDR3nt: TGCGCCAGCAGCTTTCCAGATAATGAAAAACTGTTTTTT; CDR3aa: CASSFPDNEKLFF
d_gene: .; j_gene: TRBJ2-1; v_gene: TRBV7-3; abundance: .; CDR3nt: TGTGCCAGCAGCTTACAGCGGAGCAATGAGCAGTTCTTC; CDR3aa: CASSLQRSNEQFF
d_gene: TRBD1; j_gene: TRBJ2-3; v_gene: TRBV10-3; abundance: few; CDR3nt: TGTGCCGTATCCGGGACAGGAACTAGCACAGATACGCAGTATTTT; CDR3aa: CAVSGTGTSTDTQYF
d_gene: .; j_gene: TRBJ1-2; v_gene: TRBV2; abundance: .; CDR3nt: TGTGCCAGCAGCACTTTAGGGGGTGGCTACACCTTC; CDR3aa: CASSTLGGGYTF
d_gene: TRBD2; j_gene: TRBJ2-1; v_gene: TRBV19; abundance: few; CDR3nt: TGTGCCAGTAGAGGGCGGGGGTACAATGAGCAGTTCTTC; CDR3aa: CASRGRGYNEQFF
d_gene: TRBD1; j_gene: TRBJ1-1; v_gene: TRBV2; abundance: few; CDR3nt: TGTGCCAGCAATCTCAGGGGGGAGACTGAAGCTTTCTTT; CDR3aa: CASNLRGETEAFF
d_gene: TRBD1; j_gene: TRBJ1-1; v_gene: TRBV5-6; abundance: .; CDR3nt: TGTGCCAGCAGCGCCCGGGACAGGGGGCGTGAAGCTTTCTTT; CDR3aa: CASSARDRGREAFF